The following is a T cell receptor beta chain sequence with its context. Antigen unknown. This entry comes from a study of T cell responses to AZD1222 COVID-19 vaccine. Findings and caveats of the study: White British people made up most donors, females outnumbered males, and clonal diversity was possibly underestimated. Regions 160-218 and 743-854 dominated among vaccine-associated CD4 TCRs spanning spike.

Timing groups of about 4 and about 12 weeks for second doses were pooled. J gave up 7 bases and V 5 bases, and 6 bases lay outside the gene matches. The CDR3 spans 13 residues. Per germline, CDR1 SNHLY and CDR2 FYNNEI. Sequenced by immunoSEQ multiplex PCR; TCRdb stores in-frame clones only, minus some. The sample lists 120,000 or so clones, roughly 82% seen once, with over 25% in the top ten. This clonotype originated in an adult who received the AZD1222 COVID-19 vaccine. V is TRBV2 and J is TRBJ2-7; 9 nucleotides agree with TRBD1. Sample: peripheral blood, taken 28 days after the second AZD1222 dose. The CDR3 here is CASSIQGASEQYF. DNA of the CDR3: TGTGCCAGCAGTATACAGGGGGCTAGTGAGCAGTACTTC.